This is a list of T cell receptor beta chains from one sample in a study of blood T cells in healthy people across ages. TCRdb reprocessed the 5' RACE reads with MiXCR, giving one entry per CDR3 protein. This sample yields about 570,000 distinct CDR3 sequences, of which 25% to 30% are seen a single time; around 18% belongs to the top ten. Sequencing was performed on blood. The source is a woman aged 70-85 years in good health. Each CDR3 is given with its conserved first and last residue. The D gene is left open where the match is weak. Expanded clones are given a class, and other clones once, few, many or no size at all.

size: NA
length: 12
J: TRBJ2-7
V: TRBV7-6
D: NA
DNA: TGTGCCAGCAGCTTAGAATCGGGGGAGCAGTACTTC
CDR3: CASSLESGEQYF

size: NA
length: 15
J: TRBJ2-3
V: TRBV28
D: TRBD2
DNA: TGTGCCAGCAGTTTGTCAGCGGGACGCACAGATACGCAGTATTTT
CDR3: CASSLSAGRTDTQYF

size: NA
length: 14
J: TRBJ2-5
V: TRBV7-2
D: NA
DNA: TGTGCCAGCAGCTCGGTGGGGGGAGTCGACGAGCAATACTTC
CDR3: CASSSVGGVDEQYF

size: NA
length: 13
J: TRBJ1-1
V: TRBV29-1
D: NA
DNA: TGCAGCGTTGTACGGGGTACGAACACTGAAGCTTTCTTT
CDR3: CSVVRGTNTEAFF

size: NA
length: 15
J: TRBJ2-3
V: TRBV7-3
D: NA
DNA: TGTGCCAGCAGCCCACTAGGGGGGCAAAGGAATACGCAGTATTTT
CDR3: CASSPLGGQRNTQYF

size: few
length: 14
J: TRBJ2-7
V: TRBV9
D: NA
DNA: TGTGCCAGCAGCGTAAGTCTAGGGGAATACGAGCAGTACTTC
CDR3: CASSVSLGEYEQYF

size: few
length: 13
J: TRBJ2-7
V: TRBV19
D: NA
DNA: TGTGCCAGTAGTATCACGGACTACAACGAGCAGTACTTC
CDR3: CASSITDYNEQYF

size: NA
length: 17
J: TRBJ1-3
V: TRBV10-3
D: TRBD1
DNA: TGTGCCATCAGTTCTTACGGGACAGGGAGGTCCGGAAACACCATATATTTT
CDR3: CAISSYGTGRSGNTIYF

size: few
length: 14
J: TRBJ2-2
V: TRBV5-8
D: NA
DNA: TGTGCCAGCAGCTTGGCACAGCACGGCGGGGAGCTGTTTTTT
CDR3: CASSLAQHGGELFF

size: NA
length: 13
J: TRBJ2-5
V: TRBV12-3/TRBV12-4
D: NA
DNA: TGTGCCAGCAGTTTTTTTTCGGGGGAGACCCAGTACTTC
CDR3: CASSFFSGETQYF

size: few
length: 11
J: TRBJ2-1
V: TRBV20-1
D: TRBD2
DNA: TGCAGGGGACTAGCGGGGGATGAGCAGTTCTTC
CDR3: CRGLAGDEQFF

size: NA
length: 12
J: TRBJ1-1
V: TRBV6-2/TRBV6-3
D: NA
DNA: TGTGCCAGCGGGGGGTTCAACACTGAAGCTTTCTTT
CDR3: CASGGFNTEAFF

size: few
length: 14
J: TRBJ1-6
V: TRBV15
D: TRBD1
DNA: TGTGCCACCAGTGTCGGGACAGGACATTCACCCCTCCACTTT
CDR3: CATSVGTGHSPLHF

size: few
length: 14
J: TRBJ2-1
V: TRBV30
D: NA
DNA: TGTGCCTGGAGTGTTAGAACAGAGGGCAATGAGCAGTTCTTC
CDR3: CAWSVRTEGNEQFF

size: few
length: 13
J: TRBJ1-2
V: TRBV10-3
D: NA
DNA: TGTGCCACCTCGGCCGGGGCGCGATATGGCTACACCTTC
CDR3: CATSAGARYGYTF

size: NA
length: 16
J: TRBJ2-5
V: TRBV5-1
D: TRBD2
DNA: TGCGCCAGCAGCGGTGGGACTAGCGGGGGCCAAGAGACCCAGTACTTC
CDR3: CASSGGTSGGQETQYF

size: few
length: 13
J: TRBJ2-1
V: TRBV24-1
D: NA
DNA: TGTGCCACCGGCGGTTTACAGCTCAATGAGCAGTTCTTC
CDR3: CATGGLQLNEQFF

size: few
length: 15
J: TRBJ2-2
V: TRBV11-1
D: TRBD1
DNA: TGTGCCAGCAGCCAGAGGACAGGGCTAACCGGGGAGCTGTTTTTT
CDR3: CASSQRTGLTGELFF

size: few
length: 13
J: TRBJ2-7
V: TRBV21-1
D: NA
DNA: TGTGCCAGCAAGGGCAGGGGGTGCTACGAGCAGTACTTC
CDR3: CASKGRGCYEQYF

size: few
length: 11
J: TRBJ1-4
V: TRBV12-3/TRBV12-4
D: TRBD1
DNA: TGTGCCAGCAGTCGACAGGGGGTACTGTTTTTT
CDR3: CASSRQGVLFF

size: NA
length: 18
J: TRBJ1-4
V: TRBV6-1
D: NA
DNA: TGTGCCAGCAGCCCGGGGGCCATACGGCCTTCGAAGAATGAAAAACTGTCTTTT
CDR3: CASSPGAIRPSKNEKLSF

size: NA
length: 13
J: TRBJ2-4
V: TRBV20-1
D: NA
DNA: TGCAGTGCTCTACCCGGGGGGCGAAACATTCAGTACTTC
CDR3: CSALPGGRNIQYF

size: NA
length: 14
J: TRBJ1-2
V: TRBV4-1
D: TRBD1
DNA: TGCGCCAGCAGCCAAGGACAGGGCAAGGATGGCTACACCTTC
CDR3: CASSQGQGKDGYTF

size: NA
length: 16
J: TRBJ2-3
V: TRBV7-9
D: NA
DNA: TGTGCCAGCAGCTTAGTAGGTGGGGGGCGCACAGATACGCAGTATTTT
CDR3: CASSLVGGGRTDTQYF

size: NA
length: 13
J: TRBJ1-1
V: TRBV29-1
D: TRBD1
DNA: TGCAGCGCCGACAGGGATCAGAACACTGAAGCTTTCTTT
CDR3: CSADRDQNTEAFF

size: NA
length: 13
J: TRBJ1-2
V: TRBV7-2
D: NA
DNA: TGTGCCAGCAGCCCCAACATCAGGGGAGGCTACACCTTC
CDR3: CASSPNIRGGYTF

size: NA
length: 15
J: TRBJ2-4
V: TRBV6-5
D: NA
DNA: TGTGCCAGCAGTTACAAGGGGCCCCCCAAAAACATTCAGTACTTC
CDR3: CASSYKGPPKNIQYF

size: few
length: 15
J: TRBJ1-4
V: TRBV5-1
D: NA
DNA: TGCGCCAGCAAGAACGGGGGGGTAACTAATGAAAAACTGTTTTTT
CDR3: CASKNGGVTNEKLFF

size: NA
length: 15
J: TRBJ1-5
V: TRBV7-9
D: TRBD1
DNA: TGTGCCAGCAGCTCCGGGACAGGGAGCAATCAGCCCCAGCATTTT
CDR3: CASSSGTGSNQPQHF

size: NA
length: 15
J: TRBJ1-1
V: TRBV7-6
D: NA
DNA: TGTGCCAGCAGCTCGTGGGGGGCGCCTAACACTGAAGCTTTCTTT
CDR3: CASSSWGAPNTEAFF

size: few
length: 12
J: TRBJ2-5
V: TRBV20-1
D: NA
DNA: TGCAGTGCTAGTCCCGAGGTAGAGACCCAGTACTTC
CDR3: CSASPEVETQYF

size: NA
length: 13
J: TRBJ1-5
V: TRBV29-1
D: TRBD1
DNA: TGCAGCGTTGAAGGCACAGGGGATCAACCCCAGCATTTT
CDR3: CSVEGTGDQPQHF

size: few
length: 16
J: TRBJ2-3
V: TRBV3-1
D: TRBD2
DNA: TGTGCCAGCAGCCAGGGGAGCGGGGGTTACTCAGATACGCAGTATTTT
CDR3: CASSQGSGGYSDTQYF

size: NA
length: 14
J: TRBJ2-7
V: TRBV29-1
D: NA
DNA: TGCAGCGTCCTCATTAGACACTTATCCTACGAGCAGTACTTC
CDR3: CSVLIRHLSYEQYF

size: NA
length: 16
J: TRBJ2-3
V: TRBV5-1
D: NA
DNA: TGCGCCAGCAGCTTGTGGTCTTCTACTAGCACAGATACGCAGTATTTT
CDR3: CASSLWSSTSTDTQYF